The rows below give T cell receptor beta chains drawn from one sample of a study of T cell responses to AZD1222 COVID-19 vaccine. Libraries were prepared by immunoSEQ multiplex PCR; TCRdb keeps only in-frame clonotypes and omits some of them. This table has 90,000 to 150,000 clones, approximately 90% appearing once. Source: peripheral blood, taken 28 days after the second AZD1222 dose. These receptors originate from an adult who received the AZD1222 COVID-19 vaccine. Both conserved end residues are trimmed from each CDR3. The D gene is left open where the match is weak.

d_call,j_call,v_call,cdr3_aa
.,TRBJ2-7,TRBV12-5,ASGLVPANENEQY
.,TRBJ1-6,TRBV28,ASSSPGQNSPLH
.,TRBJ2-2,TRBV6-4,ASSSTSFGELF
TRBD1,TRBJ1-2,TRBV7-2,ASSSTGGYGYT
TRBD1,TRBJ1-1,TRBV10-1,ATAQGEGAQGTEAF
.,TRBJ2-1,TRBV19,ASYGLFGRGLNEQF
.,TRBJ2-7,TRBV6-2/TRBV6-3,ASSPEGEQY
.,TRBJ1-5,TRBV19,ASRTATNSNQPQH
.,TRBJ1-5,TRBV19,ASSGANQPQH
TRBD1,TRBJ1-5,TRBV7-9,ASSLGQAAEPQH
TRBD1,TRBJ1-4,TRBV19,ASSIESRQGVDIRPLREKLF
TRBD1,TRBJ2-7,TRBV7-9,ASSAQGLNYEQY
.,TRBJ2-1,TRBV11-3,ASSRDYNEQF
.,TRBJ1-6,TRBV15,ATSRANSPLH
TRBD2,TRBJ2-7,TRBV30,AWSGGGLAGGYEQY
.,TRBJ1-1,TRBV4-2,ASSQSLLGQNTEAF
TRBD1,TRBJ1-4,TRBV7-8,ASSFIVAGTDRTNEKLF
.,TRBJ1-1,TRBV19,ASRRGGSLNTEAF
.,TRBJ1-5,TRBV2,ASSDGPGAIQPQH